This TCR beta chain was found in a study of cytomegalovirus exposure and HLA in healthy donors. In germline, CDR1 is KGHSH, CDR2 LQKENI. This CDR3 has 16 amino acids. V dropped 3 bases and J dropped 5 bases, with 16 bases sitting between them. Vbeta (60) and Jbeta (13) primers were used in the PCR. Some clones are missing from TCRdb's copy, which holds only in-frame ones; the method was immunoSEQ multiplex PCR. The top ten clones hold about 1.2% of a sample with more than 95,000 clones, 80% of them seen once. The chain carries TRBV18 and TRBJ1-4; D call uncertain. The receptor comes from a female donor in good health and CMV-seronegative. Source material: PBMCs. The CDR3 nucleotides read TGTGCCAGCTCACCCTTTCGGGAAACGGCCAATGAAAAACTGTTTTTT. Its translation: CASSPFRETANEKLFF.